This T cell receptor (beta chain) was identified during a study of blood T cell repertoires in COVID-19. Overall study context: Sites across the United States, Italy and Spain contributed samples from acute and convalescent COVID-19. T cells, B-cell-depleted T cells, or PBMCs provided the cDNA or gDNA that served as material.

Trimming shortened V by 6 bases and J by 5 bases, and 16 bases separated the two germline ends. Germline lookup yields CDR1 LNHDA and CDR2 SQIVND (reference sequence). This CDR3 spans 15 amino acids. In the original analysis: Quantification of nucleated cells was approximated via reference gene primer amplification. TCRdb's copy holds only in-frame clones and misses some; the assay was immunoSEQ multiplex PCR. That table supplies the V and J calls and clone size; D and trimming were determined from the DNA. The repertoire holds 85,000 to 110,000 clones, with 70% to 90% as singletons. The receptor was derived from a man aged 50 to 60 in a cohort sampled during active COVID-19. The specimen sequenced was peripheral blood. The chain has TRBV19 and TRBJ1-4; D unresolved. CDR3 DNA: TGTGCCAGTAGAGCGGGAGGAGGGCTAAATGAAAAACTGTTTTTT. Protein product: CASRAGGGLNEKLFF.